This TCR beta chain emerged from a study of cytomegalovirus exposure and HLA in healthy donors. Points from the study as a whole: According to a subsequent analysis, TCR clusters identified in the first cohort showed a tendency to co-occur across the roughly 120 validation repertoires. It was around 160 TCR beta chains that were listed as cytomegalovirus-associated.

Worth noting for this clone: No antigen is known for it.

The donors belonged to the 120-subject validation cohort, separate from the roughly 720-subject first cohort. Some clones are missing from TCRdb's copy, which holds only in-frame ones; the method was immunoSEQ multiplex PCR. The sample records 200,000 to 250,000 clones, about 90% being singletons. This clonotype was obtained from a man between 18 and 35 years old in good health and CMV-seropositive. The source material was PBMCs.

DNA for the CDR3: TGTGCCACCCCACGGGAGGGTCGGGGTACTGAAGCTTTCTTT. The encoded protein is CATPREGRGTEAFF. V and J are TRBV6-1 and TRBJ1-1; D unclear. The V end was cut by 10 bases, the J end by 5 bases, with 20 bases between. CDR3 length: 14 amino acids. From germline, CDR1 is MNHNS and CDR2 SASEGT.